These T cell receptor beta chains were read from a single sample in a study of cytotoxic CD8 clonotypes in ibrutinib-treated CLL. Produced via immunoSEQ multiplex PCR; TCRdb's table is partial and in-frame only. The sample holds over 100,000 clones, 80% to 90% seen once. This sample comprised PBMCs, obtained after 24 months of ibrutinib treatment. The receptors come from a human donor with chronic lymphocytic leukemia. The CDR3 runs from the conserved cysteine through the conserved F or W. A D gene is named only where the DNA matches it firmly. Where a row states a size, it is once, few, many or the class of an expanded clone; other rows omit it.

J gene | V gene | D gene | clone size | CDR3 protein | CDR3 DNA
TRBJ2-7 | TRBV7-2 | NA | NA | CASSLAGGDPYEQYF | TGTGCCAGCAGCTTAGCAGGCGGCGATCCCTACGAGCAGTACTTC
TRBJ2-5 | TRBV18 | NA | NA | CASSPRGVQETQYF | TGTGCCAGCTCACCACGGGGGGTTCAAGAGACCCAGTACTTC
TRBJ2-7 | TRBV18 | NA | few | CASSPGAAYEQYF | TGTGCCAGCTCACCAGGGGCGGCCTACGAGCAGTACTTC
TRBJ2-3 | TRBV2 | NA | NA | CASSEASLVEDTQYF | TGTGCCAGCAGTGAAGCGAGCCTAGTGGAGGATACGCAGTATTTT
TRBJ2-1 | TRBV4-1 | TRBD1 | NA | CASSLLRDSLNEQFF | TGCGCCAGCAGCCTACTGAGGGACAGTCTCAATGAGCAGTTCTTC
TRBJ1-4 | TRBV2 | NA | NA | CASSDSNEKLFF | TGTGCCAGCAGTGACAGCAATGAAAAACTGTTTTTT
TRBJ2-7 | TRBV19 | NA | NA | CASSITAGYTSYEQYF | TGTGCCAGTAGTATAACGGCGGGGTATACCTCCTACGAGCAGTACTTC
TRBJ1-2 | TRBV28 | NA | NA | CASSWGTNYGYTF | TGTGCCAGCAGTTGGGGCACTAACTATGGCTACACCTTC
TRBJ1-5 | TRBV7-2 | NA | few | CASSLGEIYSNQPQHF | TGTGCCAGCAGCTTGGGGGAAATTTATAGCAATCAGCCCCAGCATTTT
TRBJ2-7 | TRBV5-8 | NA | NA | CASSLVGTGRYEQYF | TGTGCCAGCAGCTTGGTTGGGACGGGGAGATACGAGCAGTACTTC
TRBJ2-7 | TRBV28 | TRBD2 | NA | CASSSPSGSRHEQYF | TGTGCCAGCAGTTCCCCTAGCGGGAGTCGCCACGAGCAGTACTTC
TRBJ1-5 | TRBV18 | TRBD1 | few | CASSPPGTGGGQPQHF | TGTGCCAGCTCACCACCCGGGACAGGCGGGGGTCAGCCCCAGCATTTT
TRBJ2-2 | TRBV5-6 | NA | once | CASSPVSEGSGELFF | TGTGCCAGCAGCCCCGTTTCTGAGGGATCCGGGGAGCTGTTTTTT
TRBJ2-2 | TRBV6-1 | NA | NA | CASRVSPNTGELFF | TGTGCCAGCAGGGTCTCGCCGAACACCGGGGAGCTGTTTTTT
TRBJ2-2 | TRBV27 | NA | NA | CASSLSGWNTGELFF | TGTGCCAGCAGTTTATCAGGGTGGAACACCGGGGAGCTGTTTTTT
TRBJ2-3 | TRBV19 | NA | NA | CASATRITQYF | TGTGCCAGTGCGACACGGATCACGCAGTATTTT
TRBJ2-3 | TRBV19 | TRBD2 | NA | CASRTSGGRTDTQYF | TGTGCCAGTAGAACTAGCGGGGGGCGCACAGATACGCAGTATTTT
TRBJ1-1 | TRBV5-1 | NA | NA | CASSLVRSTEAFF | TGCGCCAGCAGCTTGGTCCGCTCCACTGAAGCTTTCTTT
TRBJ2-3 | TRBV5-1 | NA | NA | CASSSEADTQYF | TGCGCCAGCAGCTCGGAAGCAGATACGCAGTATTTT
TRBJ2-7 | TRBV4-3 | TRBD2 | NA | CASSQDSGGSYEQYF | TGCGCCAGCAGCCAAGATTCGGGGGGCTCCTACGAGCAGTACTTC
TRBJ1-2 | TRBV28 | TRBD1 | NA | CASTETGFIGYTF | TGTGCCAGCACGGAGACAGGGTTCATCGGCTACACCTTC
TRBJ1-1 | TRBV9 | NA | few | CASSVVGSGNTEAFF | TGTGCCAGCAGCGTAGTTGGTAGCGGTAACACTGAAGCTTTCTTT
TRBJ1-6 | TRBV6-5 | NA | NA | CASSYSSQNLHF | TGTGCCAGCAGTTACTCGTCGCAGAACCTCCACTTT
TRBJ1-4 | TRBV6-5 | NA | NA | CASKIGEKLFF | TGTGCCAGCAAGATCGGCGAAAAACTGTTTTTT
TRBJ2-1 | TRBV28 | NA | NA | CASSLGGAGEQFF | TGTGCCAGCAGTTTGGGGGGGGCAGGTGAGCAGTTCTTC
TRBJ1-2 | TRBV28 | TRBD1 | NA | CASSLPSGTGFVYTF | TGTGCCAGCAGTTTGCCATCCGGGACAGGTTTCGTATACACCTTC
TRBJ1-6 | TRBV6-5 | NA | NA | CASSYVAGRDSPLHF | TGTGCCAGCAGTTACGTCGCAGGGAGGGATTCACCCCTCCACTTT
TRBJ1-4 | TRBV7-9 | NA | NA | CASSLLWGRNATNEKLFF | TGTGCCAGCAGCTTACTATGGGGGAGGAATGCAACTAATGAAAAACTGTTTTTT
TRBJ2-7 | TRBV5-1 | TRBD1 | NA | CASSPRDRDYEQYF | TGCGCCAGCAGCCCCCGGGACAGGGACTACGAGCAGTACTTC
TRBJ2-7 | TRBV4-1 | TRBD2 | NA | CASSQPRTSHEQYF | TGCGCCAGCAGCCAACCCCGGACTAGCCACGAGCAGTACTTC
TRBJ1-3 | TRBV5-4 | NA | NA | CASSSASGNTIYF | TGTGCCAGCAGCTCCGCCTCTGGAAACACCATATATTTT
TRBJ1-4 | TRBV28 | TRBD1 | NA | CASSLPGQGIEKLFF | TGTGCCAGCAGTTTACCGGGACAGGGGATTGAAAAACTGTTTTTT
TRBJ2-1 | TRBV5-1 | NA | NA | CASSQSGSDEQFF | TGCGCCAGCAGCCAGAGCGGGTCGGATGAGCAGTTCTTC
TRBJ2-1 | TRBV10-2 | TRBD1 | NA | CASSPDRRVDYNEQFF | TGCGCCAGCAGCCCGGACAGGCGGGTCGATTACAATGAGCAGTTCTTC
TRBJ2-1 | TRBV7-8 | NA | NA | CASSLAGTRVNEQFF | TGTGCCAGCAGCTTAGCCGGGACCCGAGTCAATGAGCAGTTCTTC
TRBJ2-5 | TRBV27 | TRBD2 | NA | CASRKLAGGETQYF | TGTGCCAGCAGGAAACTAGCGGGGGGAGAGACCCAGTACTTC
TRBJ1-1 | TRBV5-5 | TRBD1 | NA | CASSPWTGGEAFF | TGTGCCAGCAGCCCCTGGACAGGGGGTGAAGCTTTCTTT
TRBJ2-1 | TRBV9 | TRBD1 | NA | CASSVGVGQGAGERVDEQFF | TGTGCCAGCAGCGTAGGAGTGGGACAGGGCGCGGGGGAGAGGGTCGATGAGCAGTTCTTC
TRBJ2-3 | TRBV9 | TRBD2 | NA | CASSARPSGFGDTQYF | TGTGCCAGCAGCGCCCGACCTAGCGGTTTTGGCGATACGCAGTATTTT
TRBJ1-1 | TRBV5-6 | NA | NA | CASSRDRGTQNTEAFF | TGTGCCAGCAGCCGGGACCGGGGGACACAGAACACTGAAGCTTTCTTT
TRBJ2-2 | TRBV6-5 | NA | NA | CASTLAGELFF | TGTGCCAGCACCCTAGCCGGGGAGCTGTTTTTT
TRBJ2-1 | TRBV4-1 | TRBD2 | NA | CASSQEGLAGVWESDEQFF | TGCGCCAGCAGCCAAGAGGGGCTAGCGGGGGTTTGGGAATCGGATGAGCAGTTCTTC
TRBJ2-1 | TRBV13 | TRBD2 | NA | CASNKAGVREQFF | TGTGCCAGCAACAAAGCGGGAGTCAGGGAGCAGTTCTTC
TRBJ2-2 | TRBV11-1 | NA | NA | CASSTLDGTGELFF | TGTGCCAGCAGCACCCTGGACGGTACCGGGGAGCTGTTTTTT
TRBJ2-7 | TRBV4-3 | TRBD1 | NA | CASSQATGNTYEQYF | TGCGCCAGCAGCCAAGCGACAGGGAACACCTACGAGCAGTACTTC
TRBJ2-7 | TRBV4-1 | TRBD2 | NA | CASSQSGGAFYEQYF | TGCGCCAGCAGCCAGAGCGGGGGGGCCTTCTACGAGCAGTACTTC
TRBJ2-2 | TRBV7-3 | NA | few | CASSRTEANTGELFF | TGTGCCAGCAGCCGGACAGAAGCGAACACCGGGGAGCTGTTTTTT
TRBJ2-2 | TRBV11-3 | NA | once | CASSLTGELFF | TGTGCCAGCAGCTTAACCGGGGAGCTGTTTTTT
TRBJ1-1 | TRBV5-1 | NA | NA | CASSLELGVNTEAFF | TGCGCCAGCAGCTTGGAACTGGGCGTGAACACTGAAGCTTTCTTT
TRBJ2-1 | TRBV7-3 | NA | NA | CASSFGFGDEQFF | TGTGCCAGCAGCTTCGGTTTCGGCGATGAGCAGTTCTTC
TRBJ1-1 | TRBV19 | NA | NA | CASSRRGSRTEAFF | TGTGCCAGTAGTAGGAGGGGGTCTAGGACTGAAGCTTTCTTT
TRBJ2-7 | TRBV7-9 | NA | once | CASSSTGSHEQYF | TGTGCCAGCAGTTCAACAGGGTCCCACGAGCAGTACTTC
TRBJ1-1 | TRBV5-1 | NA | once | CASSLNAGVDTEAFF | TGCGCCAGCAGCTTGAATGCAGGGGTGGACACTGAAGCTTTCTTT
TRBJ2-5 | TRBV28 | TRBD1 | NA | CATGGDRGQGETQYF | TGTGCCACCGGAGGGGACAGGGGGCAGGGAGAGACCCAGTACTTC
TRBJ1-1 | TRBV4-3 | NA | NA | CASSQERRGEAFF | TGCGCCAGCAGCCAAGAACGAAGGGGTGAAGCTTTCTTT
TRBJ1-1 | TRBV28 | NA | NA | CASHPWGRGLAEAFF | TGTGCCAGCCACCCTTGGGGCAGGGGTTTAGCTGAAGCTTTCTTT
TRBJ2-7 | TRBV27 | TRBD1 | once | CASSPKRQGEYEQYF | TGTGCCAGCAGTCCAAAACGACAGGGGGAGTACGAGCAGTACTTC
TRBJ2-5 | TRBV6-1 | NA | NA | CASSEGSLWGAETQYF | TGTGCCAGCAGTGAAGGGAGTTTGTGGGGTGCCGAGACCCAGTACTTC
TRBJ1-4 | TRBV28 | NA | NA | CASSIPGVFGEKLFF | TGTGCCAGCAGTATACCAGGGGTTTTCGGTGAAAAACTGTTTTTT
TRBJ2-7 | TRBV7-8 | NA | NA | CASSSRDNPYEQYF | TGTGCCAGCAGCTCCCGGGACAATCCCTACGAGCAGTACTTC